The 18 T cell receptor beta chains given below trace back to one sample, sequenced in a study of shared clonotypes between healthy human individuals (dated by TCRdb to about 2020). Library prep was done by the immunoSEQ multiplex PCR assay. Sourced from immuneACCESS, this table was stored by TCRdb with only in-frame sequences that have V and J called. A share of the clones is absent; for the studies checked, an unresolved V gene accounts for under half, and the remainder has no known explanation. Within this sample are over a million clones, with 75% to 80% of them counted one time only. Roughly 0.61% of the sample lies in the top ten. The sample was memory CD4+ T cells from PBMCs. The cell subset or site label for this specimen denotes: CD45RA-negative fraction. All receptors come from a man younger than 30 in good health. Some clones in this sample may be carry-over from other donors' samples.

The rearrangement uses TRBV2 and TRBJ2-5; the match to TRBD1 covers 10 bases. V lost 5 bases to trimming and J lost 5 bases; unmatched junction nucleotides: 2. The CDR3 length is 13 residues. Germline assignment: CDR1 SNHLY and CDR2 FYNNEI. The CDR3 reads CASSMGQGETQYF. The CDR3 coding sequence is TGTGCCAGCAGTATGGGACAGGGGGAGACCCAGTACTTC.

The chain combines TRBV7-3 with TRBJ2-3, with a possible D match to TRBD2 (5 bases). Germline V CDR1 and CDR2: SGHTA, FQGTGA. Trimming removed 2 bases at V and 3 bases at J, with 9 bases between. This CDR3 has 14 residues. The CDR3 nucleotides are TGTGCCAGCAGCTTAGACCCGGGAACAGATACGCAGTATTTT. Translation gives CASSLDPGTDTQYF.

This chain links TRBV19 with TRBJ2-2; D is uncertain. The germline V gene encodes CDR1 LNHDA and CDR2 SQIVND (reference sequence). The germline V and J ends were trimmed by 10 bases and 4 bases, with 16 bases remaining between them. This CDR3 is built from 14 residues. Here the CDR3 reads CATSVSVGTGELFF. The CDR3 DNA sequence: TGTGCCACGTCCGTGAGTGTTGGCACCGGGGAGCTGTTTTTT.

V usage is TRBV7-2 and J usage is TRBJ2-7; D is undetermined. The CDR3 extends over 12 amino acids. The germline gives CDR1 SGHTA, CDR2 FQGNSA. V was shortened by 5 bases and J by 4 bases, with 9 bases between the two germline ends. CDR3 sequence (DNA): TGTGCCAGCAGCCCGCACCGTTACGAGCAGTACTTC. This gives the protein CASSPHRYEQYF. Full variable domain (missing parts from reference TRBV7-2 and TRBJ2-7): GAGVSQSPSNKVTEKGKDVELRCDPISGHTALYWYRQSLGQGLEFLIYFQGNSAPDKSGLPSDRFSAERTGGSVSTLTIQRTQQEDSAVYLCASSPHRYEQYFGPGTRLTVT.

V gene TRBV7-3 combines with J gene TRBJ2-7; no clear D gene. V was pared by 1 base and J by 4 bases, with 17 bases between. Germline assignment: CDR1 SGHTA and CDR2 FQGTGA. The CDR3 has 16 residues. The CDR3 region has the DNA TGTGCCAGCAGCTTAATTCGTCTAGAAGGGAAGTACGAGCAGTACTTC. Its translation: CASSLIRLEGKYEQYF.

The chain uses TRBV6-1 and TRBJ2-2, with D possibly being TRBD1 or TRBD2 (5 bases each). V was clipped by 10 bases and J by 3 bases, with 12 bases between them. The germline V gene has CDR1 MNHNS and CDR2 SASEGT. The CDR3 is made up of 13 amino acids. CDR3 residues: CANQGAYTGELFF. Here the CDR3 DNA reads TGTGCCAATCAGGGAGCTTACACCGGGGAGCTGTTTTTT.

The chain recombines TRBV29-1 with TRBJ2-1; 10 positions agree with TRBD1. Trimming at V came to 7 bases and at J to 3 bases, leaving 6 bases not matched to a gene. Germline V gives CDR1 SQVTM, CDR2 ANQGSEA. The CDR3 is 14 residues long. The CDR3 coding sequence is TGCAGCGCCGTCCGGGACAGGGGCTACAATGAGCAGTTCTTC. Translation: CSAVRDRGYNEQFF.

Regarding this clone: Different DNA sequences within this sample yield the same CDR3. V and J are TRBV18 and TRBJ2-1; possible D gene TRBD1, 6 bases. CDR3 length: 16 amino acids. The germline V gene encodes CDR1 KGHSH and CDR2 LQKENI. V was clipped by 0 bases and J by 0 bases, with 9 bases between them. The CDR3 here is CASSPPGRGSYNEQFF. Here the CDR3 DNA reads TGTGCCAGCTCACCACCGGGCAGGGGCTCCTACAATGAGCAGTTCTTC.

The genes are TRBV28 and TRBJ1-2; TRBD1 matches 9 bases. This CDR3 contains 17 residues. Germline assignment: CDR1 MDHEN and CDR2 SYDVKM. The V and J ends lost 1 base and 2 bases, in that order; junction bases with no gene match: 8. CDR3 in DNA: TGTGCCAGCAGTTTATTGTCCGGGACAGGGCGCAACTATGGCTACACCTTC. It is translated as CASSLLSGTGRNYGYTF.

About this clone: It differs at one base from a far larger clone, so likely a read error. The sample holds other DNA sequences that translate to the same CDR3. Here the CDR3 reads CASSFGNTEAFF. CDR3 coding DNA: TGTGCCAGCAGCTTCGGGAACACTGAAGCTTTCTTT. The chain combines TRBV7-9 with TRBJ1-1; the D is unclear. This CDR3 is 12 amino acids long. The V and J ends lost 3 bases and 1 base respectively, with 3 bases between them. CDR1 is SEHNR and CDR2 is FQNEAQ in the germline V gene (reference sequence).

The chain recombines TRBV29-1 with TRBJ2-1, with 10 bases that match TRBD1. V was clipped by 3 bases and J by 15 bases; unmatched bases: 5. CDR1 and CDR2 (germline): SQVTM, ANQGSEA. The CDR3 loop spans 11 amino acids. CDR3 in amino acids: CSVDKGQGWFF. CDR3 nucleotides: TGCAGCGTTGATAAGGGACAGGGGTGGTTCTTC.

This rearrangement joins TRBV6-1 to TRBJ1-5, with 8 bases aligning to TRBD1. Germline V lookup: CDR1 MNHNS, CDR2 SASEGT. Germline trimming cut 6 bases from V and 6 bases from J; bases unmatched to any gene: 4. This CDR3 has 13 amino acids. CDR3 loop: CASRDRAGQPQHF. In nucleotides, the CDR3 is TGTGCCAGCAGGGACAGGGCAGGTCAGCCCCAGCATTTT.

The genes are TRBV9 and TRBJ1-2; D is perhaps TRBD1 (5 bases). The length of the CDR3 is 16 residues. Germline V gene data show CDR1 as SGDLS and CDR2 as YYNGEE. The V gene lost 4 bases and the J gene lost 0 bases, with 16 bases spanning the gap. The CDR3 loop reads CASSSTSGPTNYGYTF. The CDR3 DNA follows: TGTGCCAGCAGCTCAACATCAGGGCCCACTAACTATGGCTACACCTTC.

The chain carries TRBV5-1 and TRBJ2-7, with D tentatively TRBD2 (5 bases). Deletions cut 0 bases from V and 4 bases from J, with 14 bases between. Germline lookup yields CDR1 SGHRS and CDR2 YFSETQ. The CDR3 length is 15 residues. In DNA form, the CDR3 reads TGCGCCAGCAGCTTGGGACCTAGCTGTATGTACGAGCAGTACTTC. This translates into CASSLGPSCMYEQYF.

The chain is built from TRBV7-2 and TRBJ2-1; TRBD1 or TRBD2 may be the D gene (5 bases each). CDR1 is SGHTA and CDR2 is FQGNSA in the germline V gene. This CDR3 has 13 amino acids. Between the trimmed V and J ends, which lost 4 bases and 10 bases, there was a span of 14 bases. CDR3 protein: CASSSQRGREQFF. In nucleotides, the CDR3 is TGTGCCAGCAGCTCGCAACGGGGCAGGGAGCAGTTCTTC.

This chain joins TRBV15 and TRBJ2-7; 11 bases map to TRBD2. Trimming removed 0 bases from V and 5 bases from J; junction bases left unmatched: 6. Germline-derived CDR1 and CDR2 are LNHNV and YYDKDF (reference sequence). The CDR3 is 16 residues long. The CDR3 DNA reads as TGTGCCACCAGCAGAGAGCTAGCGGGAGGATCTGACGAGCAGTACTTC. It specifies CATSRELAGGSDEQYF.

This clone turned up a few times. J is TRBJ2-3 and V is TRBV4-2, with TRBD1 matching over 10 bases. V was clipped by 1 base and J by 1 base; unmatched bases: 2. Germline V CDR1 and CDR2: LGHNA, YNFKEQ. This CDR3 contains 16 residues. The CDR3 loop reads CASSQGDRGGTDTQYF. The CDR3 DNA reads TGTGCCAGCAGCCAAGGGGACAGGGGAGGCACAGATACGCAGTATTTT.

This clone was detected a few times. The CDR3 region is CAISEGRKNTEAFF. In DNA, the CDR3 is TGTGCCATCAGTGAGGGCAGAAAGAACACTGAAGCTTTCTTT. V and J are TRBV10-3 and TRBJ1-1; D is unclear. The V gene's germline CDR1 is ENHRY and CDR2 SYGVKD. The V end was cut by 2 bases, the J end by 1 base, with 8 bases between. The CDR3 has 14 amino acids.